This is a list of T cell receptor beta chains from one sample in a study of CD8 T cells in Susac syndrome. One entry per CDR3 protein results from TCRdb running MiXCR on the immunoSEQ multiplex PCR reads. The data contain some 200,000 distinct CDR3 sequences, 95% of them singletons. The material sequenced was CD4+ T cells from PBMCs. Receptor source: a human donor with multiple sclerosis. The CDR3 runs from the conserved cysteine through the conserved F or W. Fields, in order: CDR3 length, V gene, clone size, J gene, D gene, CDR3 DNA, CDR3 protein. The D gene is left open where the match is weak. Size values are once, few and many counts, or a class for expanded clones, and some rows have none.

>15|TRBV20-1|NA|TRBJ2-1|TRBD2
TGCAGTGCTAGGGGGACTAGCGGGGGTAACAATGAGCAGTTCTTC
CSARGTSGGNNEQFF
>12|TRBV3-1|NA|TRBJ1-2|NA
TGTGCCAGCAGCCAGTTTTGGTATGGCTACACCTTC
CASSQFWYGYTF
>13|TRBV29-1|NA|TRBJ2-4|NA
TGCAGCGTTGAACAGGGCTCCAAAAACATTCAGTACTTC
CSVEQGSKNIQYF
>13|TRBV29-1|NA|TRBJ2-5|TRBD1
TGCAGCGTGCCGGGACAGAACGTAGAGACCCAGTACTTC
CSVPGQNVETQYF
>16|TRBV4-1|once|TRBJ1-2|NA
TGCGCCAGCAGCCCCAGGGTCCTACGGACCACATATGGCTACACCTTC
CASSPRVLRTTYGYTF
>11|TRBV5-6|few|TRBJ2-7|NA
TGTGCCAGCAGCTTGGGACCCGAGCAGTACTTC
CASSLGPEQYF
>14|TRBV10-3|NA|TRBJ2-7|TRBD2
TGTGCCTCGACTATAGCGGGGGGGCCGGTCGAGCAGTACTTC
CASTIAGGPVEQYF
>14|TRBV20-1|NA|TRBJ1-1|NA
TGCAGTGCTTCCCCGACAGAATTGAACACTGAAGCTTTCTTT
CSASPTELNTEAFF
>12|TRBV20-1|NA|TRBJ1-1|NA
TGCAGTGCTGGGGGCCGGGGAACTGAAGCTTTCTTT
CSAGGRGTEAFF
>13|TRBV30|NA|TRBJ1-1|NA
TGTGCCTGGACCCGCCAGGGGAACACTGAAGCTTTCTTT
CAWTRQGNTEAFF
>15|TRBV3-1|NA|TRBJ2-1|NA
TGTGCCAGCAGCCAAGATAGGGATGCGGTCAGTGAGCAGTTCTTC
CASSQDRDAVSEQFF
>15|TRBV25-1|NA|TRBJ2-4|TRBD1
TGTGCCAGCAGTGATCGGGACAGAGGGCGAAACATTCAGTACTTC
CASSDRDRGRNIQYF
>15|TRBV19|NA|TRBJ2-1|NA
TGTGCCAGCACCCTCGGGGCAGTCTCCTACAATGAGCAGTTCTTC
CASTLGAVSYNEQFF
>15|TRBV6-2/TRBV6-3|NA|TRBJ2-1|NA
TGTGCCAGCAGTTACTCGAGGTCGACAGTAAATGAGCAGTTCTTC
CASSYSRSTVNEQFF
>15|TRBV6-2/TRBV6-3|NA|TRBJ2-3|NA
TGTGCCGCCGGAGCCCATAAGGATATCGCAGATACGCAGTATTTT
CAAGAHKDIADTQYF
>14|TRBV3-1|NA|TRBJ1-6|NA
TGTGCCAGCAGCCCAAGGGGTGTCCGTTCACCCCTCCACTTT
CASSPRGVRSPLHF
>16|TRBV2|NA|TRBJ1-4|NA
TGTGCCAGCACGGGGATGATTTTGGGGCTGAATGAAAAACTGTTTTTT
CASTGMILGLNEKLFF
>13|TRBV7-2|NA|TRBJ2-7|TRBD1
TGTGCCAGTGCACAGGGGGGAGCCTACGAGCAGTACTTC
CASAQGGAYEQYF
>18|TRBV5-4|NA|TRBJ2-6|TRBD2
TGTGCCAGCAGCACCCGACTAGCGGGGGTATCTGGGGCCAACGTCCTGACTTTC
CASSTRLAGVSGANVLTF
>16|TRBV3-1|NA|TRBJ2-7|TRBD2
TGTGCCAGCAGCGAGGCCGGGAGGGCGGTACGGTACGAGCAGTACTTC
CASSEAGRAVRYEQYF
>11|TRBV20-1|NA|TRBJ2-1|NA
TGCAGTGCCCGGTGGTACAATGAGCAGTTCTTC
CSARWYNEQFF
>13|TRBV29-1|NA|TRBJ2-7|TRBD1
TGCAGCGTTGAAAAGACAGGGTCCTACGAGCAGTACTTC
CSVEKTGSYEQYF
>14|TRBV29-1|NA|TRBJ1-2|NA
TGCAGCGTTGAAGAGCCTGCCTCTAACTATGGCTACACCTTC
CSVEEPASNYGYTF
>13|TRBV2|NA|TRBJ1-5|NA
TGTGCCAGCACCTACCGCGACGGACAGCCCCAGCATTTT
CASTYRDGQPQHF
>17|TRBV11-3|NA|TRBJ2-5|NA
TGTGCCAGCAGCTTAGATCGAGGGGAGCGGTTCCAAGAGACCCAGTACTTC
CASSLDRGERFQETQYF
>14|TRBV5-1|NA|TRBJ2-7|TRBD1
TGCGCCAGCAGCGAAAACAGGGGGCAAGGCGAGCAGTACTTC
CASSENRGQGEQYF
>14|TRBV20-1|NA|TRBJ2-7|TRBD1
TGCAGTGCTAGTATCGGGACAGGGACCTACGAGCAGTACTTC
CSASIGTGTYEQYF
>13|TRBV20-1|NA|TRBJ2-2|NA
TGCAGTGCTAGACTAGCGAACACCGGGGAGCTGTTTTTT
CSARLANTGELFF
>15|TRBV2|NA|TRBJ2-5|TRBD1
TGTGCCAGCACCATGGACAGGGCGGAGGGGGAGACCCAGTACTTC
CASTMDRAEGETQYF
>16|TRBV4-1|NA|TRBJ2-7|TRBD2
TGCGCCAGCAGCCAAGATGAGGGAGGGCCTCAATACGAGCAGTACTTC
CASSQDEGGPQYEQYF
>13|TRBV6-6|NA|TRBJ2-5|NA
TGTGCCAGCAGTTACATCTCCGGACTTACCCTTTACTTC
CASSYISGLTLYF
>14|TRBV29-1|once|TRBJ1-1|NA
TGCAGCGTTGAAGCCCGCAACGGTGGCACTGAAGCTTTCTTT
CSVEARNGGTEAFF
>14|TRBV5-1|NA|TRBJ1-1|NA
TGCGCCAGCAGCCCGGGAGGTCGGAACACTGAAGCTTTCTTT
CASSPGGRNTEAFF
>11|TRBV15|NA|TRBJ2-7|NA
TGTGCCACCGAGAGGGGAAACGAGCAGTACTTC
CATERGNEQYF
>15|TRBV9|NA|TRBJ2-2|TRBD1
TGTGCCAGCAGCGGACAGGGTAGGGCTCCCGGGGAGCTGTTTTTT
CASSGQGRAPGELFF
>17|TRBV7-2|NA|TRBJ2-3|TRBD2
TGTGCCAGCAGTCCAACTTGGGAGGCGGGAGTCACAGATACGCAGTATTTT
CASSPTWEAGVTDTQYF
>11|TRBV10-3|NA|TRBJ2-3|NA
TGTGCCATCGGTAGCGCAGATACGCAGTATTTT
CAIGSADTQYF
>13|TRBV20-1|NA|TRBJ2-1|NA
TGCAGTGCTAGCGGAGGGGGGTGGGATGAGCAGTTCTTC
CSASGGGWDEQFF
>11|TRBV28|NA|TRBJ2-1|NA
TGTGCCAGCAGTTTCAGGGATGAGCAGTTCTTC
CASSFRDEQFF
>16|TRBV7-8|NA|TRBJ2-3|TRBD2
TGTGCCAGCAGCTTTCGCCCGGCGGGGGGCCCCGATACGCAGTATTTT
CASSFRPAGGPDTQYF
>12|TRBV15|NA|TRBJ1-1|NA
TGTGCCACCAGCAGGAACACCCTAGGGGCTTTCTTT
CATSRNTLGAFF
>15|TRBV2|NA|TRBJ1-5|NA
TGTGCCAGCAGAAACCCCGGGGTGGTCAATCAGCCCCAGCATTTT
CASRNPGVVNQPQHF
>11|TRBV25-1|once|TRBJ1-5|NA
TGTGCCAGCATCCTCTTTCAGCCCCAGCATTTT
CASILFQPQHF
>14|TRBV27|NA|TRBJ1-2|TRBD1
TGTGCCAGCAGTCACGACCGGGACAGGGCTGGCTACACCTTC
CASSHDRDRAGYTF
>14|TRBV20-1|NA|TRBJ1-1|NA
TGCAGTGCTAGAGACAACCTGCGTGGCACTGAAGCTTTCTTT
CSARDNLRGTEAFF
>15|TRBV30|NA|TRBJ1-5|TRBD1
TGTGCCTGGAGAGAGACAGGGGGCCGTCATCAGCCCCAGCATTTT
CAWRETGGRHQPQHF
>15|TRBV9|NA|TRBJ2-5|NA
TGTGCCAGCAGCGTAGTAGGGCGGGGAGAAGAGACCCAGTACTTC
CASSVVGRGEETQYF